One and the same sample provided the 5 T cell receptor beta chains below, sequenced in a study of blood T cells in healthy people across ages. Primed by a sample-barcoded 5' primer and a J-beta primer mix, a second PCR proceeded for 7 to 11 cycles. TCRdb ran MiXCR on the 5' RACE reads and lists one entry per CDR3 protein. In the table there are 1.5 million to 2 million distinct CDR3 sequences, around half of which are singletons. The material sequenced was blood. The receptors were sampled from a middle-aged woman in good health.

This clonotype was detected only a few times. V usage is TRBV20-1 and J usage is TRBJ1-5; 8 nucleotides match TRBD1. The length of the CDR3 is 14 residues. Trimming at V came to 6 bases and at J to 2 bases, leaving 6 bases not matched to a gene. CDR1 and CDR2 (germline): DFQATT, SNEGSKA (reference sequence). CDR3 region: CSAIRGLGNQPQHF. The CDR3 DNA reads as TGCAGTGCAATCAGGGGGCTTGGCAATCAGCCCCAGCATTTT.

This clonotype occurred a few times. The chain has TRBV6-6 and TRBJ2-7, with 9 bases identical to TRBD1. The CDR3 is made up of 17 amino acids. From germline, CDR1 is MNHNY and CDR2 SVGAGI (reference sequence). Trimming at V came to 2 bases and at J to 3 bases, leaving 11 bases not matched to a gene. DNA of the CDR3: TGTGCCAGCAGTTACCCTCCGAAGGGACAGGGCTACTACGAGCAGTACTTC. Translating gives CASSYPPKGQGYYEQYF.

The CDR3 sequence is CATSQAGLSEQYF. In DNA form, the CDR3 reads TGTGCCACCAGCCAAGCGGGGCTCTCCGAGCAGTACTTC. The chain combines TRBV15 with TRBJ2-7; the match to TRBD2 covers 7 bases. The CDR3 runs 13 residues. Germline CDR1 and CDR2: LNHNV and YYDKDF (reference sequence). V lost 5 bases to trimming and J lost 6 bases; unmatched junction nucleotides: 7. Drawing the rest from reference TRBV15 and TRBJ2-7, the complete variable domain is DAMVIQNPRYQVTQFGKPVTLSCSQTLNHNVMYWYQQKSSQAPKLLFHYYDKDFNNEADTPDNFQSRRPNTSFCFLDIRSPGLGDTAMYLCATSQAGLSEQYFGPGTRLTVT.

The CDR3 nucleotides read TGTGCCAGCAGCTTATCGGGAGAGGGGACCCAGTACTTC. The encoded protein is CASSLSGEGTQYF. This chain joins TRBV7-9 and TRBJ2-5; D might be TRBD2 (6 bases). Trimming removed 2 bases from V and 7 bases from J, with 11 bases in between. Germline V lookup: CDR1 SEHNR, CDR2 FQNEAQ (reference sequence). This CDR3 has 13 amino acids.

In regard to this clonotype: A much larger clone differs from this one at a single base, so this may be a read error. The CDR3 sequence is CASSKTTGRVDGCTF. For the CDR3, the DNA is TGTGCCAGCAGTAAAACTACAGGGAGGGTTGATGGCTGCACCTTC. J is TRBJ1-2 and V is TRBV12-3 or TRBV12-4; maybe TRBD1 (6 bases). This CDR3 contains 15 residues.